These 27 T cell receptor beta chains were all obtained from the same sample, sequenced in a study of T-cell reconstitution after alpha-beta-depleted transplantation in children. TCRbeta library construction was performed incorporating unique molecular identifiers. Each CDR3 protein is one row after TCRdb ran MiXCR on the PCR reads. The sample lists some 460,000 distinct CDR3 sequences; 15% to 20% were seen once. Sequences were derived from PBMCs, mostly from graft donor cells, sampled 360 days after TCRalphabeta/CD19-depleted stem cell transplant. Receptor source: a boy under two years old who had a stem cell transplant for Wiskott-Aldrich syndrome, so the T cells may come from the graft donor.

This clonotype has more than one count but fewer than ten. This chain connects TRBV20-1 to TRBJ2-5; 9 bases line up with TRBD2. V dropped 3 bases and J dropped 2; count of bases not matched to a gene: 7. There are 15 residues in the CDR3. Germline CDR1 DFQATT, CDR2 SNEGSKA (reference sequence). The CDR3, as DNA: TGCAGTGCTAGCCAACTAGCGGGTGTTCAAGAGACCCAGTACTTC. Translating gives CSASQLAGVQETQYF.

CDR3 DNA sequence: TGCGCCAGCAGCGACTATCGGGGCACAGATACGCAGTATTTT. Translated: CASSDYRGTDTQYF. The rearrangement uses TRBV5-1 and TRBJ2-3; perhaps TRBD2 as D (5 bases). Deletions cut 4 bases from V and 1 base from J, with 10 bases between. Germline CDR1 reads SGHRS; CDR2 reads YFSETQ. The CDR3 has 14 residues. Filled out from reference TRBV5-1 and TRBJ2-3, the complete variable domain reads KAGVTQTPRYLIKTRGQQVTLSCSPISGHRSVSWYQQTPGQGLQFLFEYFSETQRNKGNFPGRFSGRQFSNSRSEMNVSTLELGDSALYLCASSDYRGTDTQYFGPGTRLTVL.

This clonotype has a handful of counts. V and J are TRBV12-3 or TRBV12-4 and TRBJ2-7; D ambiguous. Trimming shortened V by 1 base and J by 7 bases, and 5 bases separated the two germline ends. CDR3 length: 11 residues. CDR3: CASSLVWEQYF. CDR3 nucleotide sequence: TGTGCCAGCAGTTTAGTCTGGGAGCAGTACTTC.

CDR3 amino acids: CASSAANEQFF. CDR3 in DNA: TGTGCCAGCAGCGCCGCAAATGAGCAGTTCTTC. The chain links TRBV11-3 to TRBJ2-1; D is undetermined. This CDR3 has 11 amino acids. V lost 5 bases and J lost 7, with 6 bases in between. CDR1 and CDR2 (germline): SGHNT, YENEEA.

This chain connects TRBV6-1 to TRBJ2-1; 10 bases map to TRBD2. V lost 6 bases, J lost 7 bases, and 9 bases stayed unmatched. Looked up from germline, CDR1 is MNHNS and CDR2 is SASEGT. The CDR3 consists of 15 residues. The CDR3 sequence: CASSPIAGGVNEQFF. Written as DNA, the CDR3 is TGTGCCAGCAGCCCCATAGCGGGGGGAGTAAATGAGCAGTTCTTC.

With regard to this clonotype: Germline is not matched at one junction end, which may reflect a read error. The chain uses TRBV7-9 and TRBJ2-5; 10 bases match TRBD1. CDR3 length: 12 residues. Per germline, CDR1 SEHNR and CDR2 FQNEAQ (reference sequence). DNA for the CDR3: TGTGCCAGCAGCTTGACGAGACAGGGGGCGACCTTC. Its protein product is CASSLTRQGATF.

In this sample, this clonotype turned up a few times. The V gene is TRBV20-1, the J gene TRBJ1-6; TRBD1 matches 7 bases. The junction had 19 bases not matched to a gene; V was cut back by 5 bases and J by 15 bases. Germline V gives CDR1 DFQATT, CDR2 SNEGSKA (reference sequence). The CDR3 extends over 15 amino acids. CDR3 bases: TGCAGTGCTCGAGCTCCCAGGGACAGCTTGGAACACCTCCACTTT. It yields the protein CSARAPRDSLEHLHF.

This chain links TRBV10-3 with TRBJ2-5; D remains unclear. Trimming removed 2 bases at V and 2 bases at J, with 9 bases between. The germline CDR1 and CDR2 sequences are ENHRY and SYGVKD. The CDR3 totals 14 residues. CDR3 nucleotides: TGTGCCATCAGTGAGAGGGCGGTTCAAGAGACCCAGTACTTC. It is translated as CAISERAVQETQYF.

This chain links TRBV28 with TRBJ2-1, with D unresolved. The germline V and J ends were trimmed by 6 bases and 5 bases, with 11 bases remaining between them. The CDR3 has 13 amino acids. In germline, CDR1 is MDHEN, CDR2 SYDVKM. DNA for the CDR3: TGTGCCAGCAGACTTATAGGGCACAATGAGCAGTTCTTC. This gives the protein CASRLIGHNEQFF.

This clonotype was counted only a few times. The CDR3 coding sequence is TGTGCCACCGAAAGGGACGGTCAAGAGACCCAGTACTTC. This encodes CATERDGQETQYF. The gene calls are TRBV15 and TRBJ2-5; D assignment may be TRBD1 or TRBD2 (5 bases each). The CDR3 is 13 residues long. The V and J ends lost 8 bases and 2 bases respectively, with 12 bases between them. CDR1 and CDR2 (germline): LNHNV, YYDKDF (reference sequence).

V usage is TRBV28 and J usage is TRBJ2-7; D possibly matches TRBD1 or TRBD2 (5 bases each). V was pared by 0 bases and J by 3 bases, with 12 bases between. This CDR3 is built from 15 residues. CDR1 and CDR2 from the germline V gene are MDHEN and SYDVKM. CDR3 DNA sequence: TGTGCCAGCAGTTTATGGGGGGTTCAGGACTACGAGCAGTACTTC. It is translated as CASSLWGVQDYEQYF. The whole variable domain, filled in from reference TRBV28 and TRBJ2-7, reads DVKVTQSSRYLVKRTGEKVFLECVQDMDHENMFWYRQDPGLGLRLIYFSYDVKMKEKGDIPEGYSVSREKKERFSLILESASTNQTSMYLCASSLWGVQDYEQYFGPGTRLTVT.

The chain joins TRBV10-3 to TRBJ2-3; TRBD2 might be the D (6 bases). Trimming pared 4 bases from V and 4 bases from J, leaving 15 bases between. The CDR3 is 15 amino acids. CDR1 is ENHRY, CDR2 SYGVKD, per germline. The CDR3 is CAISGGPSGADTQYF. In DNA form, the CDR3 reads TGTGCCATCAGTGGAGGGCCCTCGGGGGCAGATACGCAGTATTTT.

This chain uses TRBV5-1 with TRBJ2-7; 9 positions match TRBD1. The CDR3 extends over 20 amino acids. V lost 1 base to trimming and J lost 4 bases; unmatched junction nucleotides: 21. Germline V lookup: CDR1 SGHRS, CDR2 YFSETQ. The CDR3 nucleotides are TGCGCCAGCAGCTTGTGGAAAGTTGGACAGGGGTCCTTACCCCTTTACGAGCAGTACTTC. Translated: CASSLWKVGQGSLPLYEQYF.

This chain connects TRBV12-3 or TRBV12-4 to TRBJ1-5; D is ambiguous. Trimming pared 4 bases from V and 7 bases from J, leaving 11 bases between. The CDR3 extends over 13 amino acids. CDR3: CASSSYRPQPQHF. The CDR3 DNA follows: TGTGCCAGCAGTTCCTATCGGCCCCAGCCCCAGCATTTT.

The gene calls are TRBV20-1 and TRBJ2-1, with D maybe TRBD1 (6 bases). CDR1 is DFQATT, CDR2 SNEGSKA, per germline (reference sequence). V lost 0 bases to trimming and J lost 7 bases, with 10 bases between them. The CDR3 is made up of 13 amino acids. The CDR3 DNA is TGCAGTGCTAGAGAGGGGGCAGGAAATGAGCAGTTCTTC. It is translated as CSAREGAGNEQFF.

This clonotype was seen a handful of times. The rearrangement uses TRBV7-2 and TRBJ2-7, with D hard to call. The CDR3 is 15 residues long. V lost 3 bases, J lost 0 bases, and 12 bases lay in between. The germline V gene encodes CDR1 SGHTA and CDR2 FQGNSA. CDR3 nucleotide sequence: TGTGCCAGCAGCTTGTCCAGGTCCATCTCCTACGAGCAGTACTTC. It codes for CASSLSRSISYEQYF.

The chain joins TRBV12-3 or TRBV12-4 to TRBJ1-1; D is unclear. Trimming removed 6 bases from V and 7 bases from J, with 9 bases in between. The CDR3 sequence is 11 residues long. The CDR3 DNA is TGTGCCAGCAGGCCTAGCAATGAAGCTTTCTTT. Translating it yields CASRPSNEAFF.

Many counts were recorded for this clonotype. The rearrangement joins TRBV6-5 to TRBJ1-2; 7 bases fit TRBD1. This CDR3 has 14 residues. Germline lookup yields CDR1 MNHEY and CDR2 SVGAGI. J was trimmed by 4 bases and V by 1 base; bases with no gene match: 3. The CDR3 bases are TGTGCCAGCAGTTACTGGGACAGCATCTATGGCTACACCTTC. Residues: CASSYWDSIYGYTF.

This clonotype turned up a few times. The rearrangement uses TRBV20-1 and TRBJ2-2; D not certain. Trimming stripped 6 bases from V and 1 base from J, with 9 bases between. This CDR3 has 13 residues. CDR1 and CDR2 from the germline V gene are DFQATT and SNEGSKA (reference sequence). Written as DNA, the CDR3 is TGCAGTGCGCAGCTCCTGAACACCGGGGAGCTGTTTTTT. It codes for CSAQLLNTGELFF.

The J gene is TRBJ2-1, the V gene TRBV11-2; TRBD1 aligns across 7 bases. The germline V gene has CDR1 SGHAT and CDR2 FQNNGV. The CDR3 loop spans 15 amino acids. The V and J ends lost 1 base and 5 bases, in that order; junction bases with no gene match: 5. Here the CDR3 DNA reads TGTGCCAGCAGCTTAGTGACAGGGAAGGACAATGAGCAGTTCTTC. Translated: CASSLVTGKDNEQFF.

This chain joins TRBV23-1 and TRBJ1-1, with 7 bases identical to TRBD1. TRBV23-1 counts as an open reading frame of uncertain function. This CDR3 has 14 residues. Trimming removed 3 bases from V and 4 bases from J; junction bases left unmatched: 5. Here the CDR3 reads CASSQPQGGTEAFF. The CDR3 DNA reads TGCGCCAGCAGTCAGCCCCAGGGGGGCACTGAAGCTTTCTTT.

This clonotype was observed a handful of times. The CDR3: CASSPHGGSGSRDTQYF. The CDR3 bases are TGTGCCAGCAGCCCGCACGGGGGTAGCGGGAGTCGAGATACGCAGTATTTT. V is TRBV7-2 and J is TRBJ2-3; TRBD2 aligns across 9 bases. Looked up from germline, CDR1 is SGHTA and CDR2 is FQGNSA. The V segment lost 5 bases and the J segment 5 bases; nucleotides outside the gene matches: 14. The CDR3 has 17 residues.

In this sample, this clonotype turned up a few times. The chain uses TRBV24-1 and TRBJ2-5; D gene ambiguous. The CDR3 covers 13 residues. Germline V gene sequence: CDR1 KGHDR, CDR2 SFDVKD. V was shortened by 6 bases and J by 5 bases, with 12 bases between the two germline ends. The CDR3 sequence: CATSLPGGETQYF. The CDR3 DNA reads TGTGCCACCAGTTTACCAGGTGGCGAGACCCAGTACTTC.

The J gene is TRBJ2-3, the V gene TRBV6-5, with D perhaps TRBD2 (6 bases). The CDR3 spans 16 residues. V was clipped by 2 bases and J by 5 bases, with 17 bases between them. Germline CDR1 and CDR2: MNHEY and SVGAGI. CDR3: CASSYGSGGLGDTQYF. The CDR3 DNA reads as TGTGCCAGCAGTTACGGAAGCGGAGGGTTGGGAGATACGCAGTATTTT.

This clonotype appeared a few times. The chain carries TRBV20-1 and TRBJ2-3; 8 positions agree with TRBD2. The germline V gene has CDR1 DFQATT and CDR2 SNEGSKA (reference sequence). The CDR3 consists of 13 residues. The V segment lost 8 bases and the J segment 0 bases; nucleotides outside the gene matches: 4. The CDR3 DNA reads TGCAGTCTACTAGCGGCTAGCACAGATACGCAGTATTTT. This codes for CSLLAASTDTQYF.

This clonotype has just a few counts. This chain links TRBV28 with TRBJ2-1; 8 bases agree with TRBD1. From germline, CDR1 is MDHEN and CDR2 SYDVKM. J gave up 6 bases and V 0 bases, and 4 bases lay outside the gene matches. CDR3 length equals 15 residues. The CDR3 sequence is CASSLWPDRGNEQFF. For the CDR3, the DNA is TGTGCCAGCAGTTTATGGCCCGACAGGGGCAATGAGCAGTTCTTC.

This clonotype was counted between two and nine times. This rearrangement joins TRBV5-6 to TRBJ2-1; 7 bases map to TRBD1. From germline, CDR1 is SGHDT and CDR2 YYEEEE. Trimming cost V 4 bases and J 15 bases; bases outside gene matches: 10. The CDR3 extends over 12 amino acids. Written as DNA, the CDR3 is TGTGCCAGCAGCATGGGAACAGGGGCTCGGTTCTTC. It is translated as CASSMGTGARFF.